This T cell receptor (beta chain) was found in a study of shared clonotypes between healthy human individuals. Selected positively for CCR7 and CD45RO-negative, naive CD8 cells excluded terminally differentiated effector memory CD45RA+ cells. Germline V lookup: CDR1 KGHSH, CDR2 LQKENI. The V end was cut by 3 bases, the J end by 4 bases, with 17 bases between. CDR3 size: 16 residues. The table lists this clone with a count of one. Investigators spread the genomic DNA of each subset evenly over several immunoSEQ plates. Profiling relied on immunoSEQ multiplex PCR, and the TCRdb table lists in-frame clones only, not all of them. Among about 1.9 million clones listed, 80% to 95% were seen once.

The sequenced sample consisted of naive CD8+ T cells from PBMCs. The chain joins TRBV18 to TRBJ2-3; D unclear. The sequence was obtained from a man between 18 and 35 years old in good health. Some clones in this sample may be carry-over from other donors' samples. The CDR3 region has the DNA TGTGCCAGCTCACCGAATGACTGGAAGAGCTCAGATACGCAGTATTTT. It encodes CASSPNDWKSSDTQYF.